These T cell receptor beta chains were read from a single sample in a study of CD4 T cells in relation to SARS-CoV-2 and coronaviruses. Sequenced by immunoSEQ multiplex PCR; TCRdb stores in-frame clones only, minus some. The sample yields about 15,000 clones, 82% seen once. These receptors' antigens are unknown. Sequences were obtained from CD4+ T cells from PBMCs, cultured in vitro. The receptors here all came from a human donor in good health. Both conserved end residues are part of each CDR3. Fields, in order: D gene, J gene, clone size, V gene, CDR3 DNA, CDR3 protein. The D gene is left open where the match is weak. The listing skips clone size in some rows; elsewhere it reads once, few, many or a size class.

D: NA; J: TRBJ1-1; size: NA; V: TRBV27; DNA: TGTGCCAGCAGAACTACCTCCGGGAGACCGAACACTGAAGCTTTCTTT; CDR3: CASRTTSGRPNTEAFF
D: TRBD1; J: TRBJ1-1; size: NA; V: TRBV6-5; DNA: TGTGCCAGCAGTTACACGCAGGGGGCGAACACTGAAGCTTTCTTT; CDR3: CASSYTQGANTEAFF
D: TRBD2; J: TRBJ2-5; size: NA; V: TRBV24-1; DNA: TGTGCCACCAGTCCCGGACTAGCGGGACAAGAGACCCAGTACTTC; CDR3: CATSPGLAGQETQYF
D: NA; J: TRBJ2-2; size: NA; V: TRBV7-9; DNA: TGTGCCAGCAGCTTAGGTCCGGGGATAGCCGGGGAGCTGTTTTTT; CDR3: CASSLGPGIAGELFF
D: NA; J: TRBJ1-4; size: NA; V: TRBV19; DNA: TGTGCCAGTAGTATGCAGGCTGTTAATGAAAAACTGTTTTTT; CDR3: CASSMQAVNEKLFF
D: NA; J: TRBJ1-4; size: NA; V: TRBV19; DNA: TGTGCCAGTAGTTGGGGACCGGGACAAACTAATGAAAAACTGTTTTTT; CDR3: CASSWGPGQTNEKLFF
D: TRBD1; J: TRBJ1-5; size: once; V: TRBV4-2; DNA: TGTGCCAGCAGCCAAGATGGGACAGGGAATGGCAATCAGCCCCAGCATTTT; CDR3: CASSQDGTGNGNQPQHF
D: NA; J: TRBJ2-1; size: NA; V: TRBV6-2/TRBV6-3; DNA: TGTGCCAGCAGTTCCCCGACACGGACGAGATACAATGAGCAGTTCTTC; CDR3: CASSSPTRTRYNEQFF
D: TRBD2; J: TRBJ2-1; size: once; V: TRBV6-2/TRBV6-3; DNA: TGTGCCAGCAGTTACTACGCGGGAGCGGTTTATGAGCAGTTCTTC; CDR3: CASSYYAGAVYEQFF
D: TRBD2; J: TRBJ2-7; size: few; V: TRBV18; DNA: TGTGCCAGCTCAACTAGCGGAACTTACGAGCAGTACTTC; CDR3: CASSTSGTYEQYF
D: NA; J: TRBJ1-2; size: NA; V: TRBV3-1/TRBV3-2; DNA: TGTGCCAGCAGCCAATCACAAGCCCTCTCGGGGGGCTACACCTTC; CDR3: CASSQSQALSGGYTF
D: NA; J: TRBJ2-6; size: NA; V: TRBV18; DNA: TGTGCCAGCTCACCCCGGGCAGGGTGGAATAGTGTGGGGGCCAACGTCCTGACTTTC; CDR3: CASSPRAGWNSVGANVLTF
D: NA; J: TRBJ1-3; size: NA; V: TRBV9; DNA: TGTGCCAGCAGCGAGCCCCCAGGGAACACCATATATTTT; CDR3: CASSEPPGNTIYF
D: TRBD1; J: TRBJ2-3; size: NA; V: TRBV5-1; DNA: TGCGCCAGCAGCTTGGGACAGGGGTGGACAGATACGCAGTATTTT; CDR3: CASSLGQGWTDTQYF
D: NA; J: TRBJ2-4; size: NA; V: TRBV21-1; DNA: TGTGCCAGCAGTCGGGACTCCATAGCCAAAAACATTCAGTACTTC; CDR3: CASSRDSIAKNIQYF
D: NA; J: TRBJ2-1; size: NA; V: TRBV2; DNA: TGTGCCAGCAGTGATAGGGGAGGCAATGAGCAGTTCTTC; CDR3: CASSDRGGNEQFF
D: NA; J: TRBJ1-2; size: NA; V: TRBV24-1; DNA: TGTGCCACCAGTGATTCTGTAGGGGGGATTGAAGGCTACACCTTC; CDR3: CATSDSVGGIEGYTF
D: NA; J: TRBJ1-1; size: NA; V: TRBV2; DNA: TGTGCCAGCAGTGACTGGTCAGGGAACACTGAAGCTTTCTTT; CDR3: CASSDWSGNTEAFF
D: NA; J: TRBJ1-1; size: NA; V: TRBV19; DNA: TGTGCCAGTATCAGGGGCAGGGGACCGGGCACTGAAGCTTTCTTT; CDR3: CASIRGRGPGTEAFF
D: NA; J: TRBJ2-1; size: NA; V: TRBV7-9; DNA: TGTGCCAGCAGCTTAGACAGGTACAATGAGCAGTTCTTC; CDR3: CASSLDRYNEQFF
D: NA; J: TRBJ2-1; size: NA; V: TRBV7-2; DNA: TGTGCCAGTCGAAAGCCGGGGTACAATGAGCAGTTCTTC; CDR3: CASRKPGYNEQFF
D: TRBD2; J: TRBJ2-7; size: NA; V: TRBV4-1; DNA: TGCGCCAGCAGCCAAGGGGAATGGGCTAGCGGGAGCTCCGAGCAGTACTTC; CDR3: CASSQGEWASGSSEQYF
D: NA; J: TRBJ1-6; size: NA; V: TRBV2; DNA: TGTGCCAGCAGACAAACGGACAACTATAATTCACCCCTCCACTTT; CDR3: CASRQTDNYNSPLHF
D: NA; J: TRBJ1-1; size: NA; V: TRBV30; DNA: TGTGCCTGGAGTGGACAGCCGAACACTGAAGCTTTCTTT; CDR3: CAWSGQPNTEAFF
D: NA; J: TRBJ2-7; size: once; V: TRBV5-5; DNA: TGTGCCAGCAGCTTGAGGGGCGGCGGGCCGAGCTCCTACGAGCAGTACTTC; CDR3: CASSLRGGGPSSYEQYF
D: NA; J: TRBJ2-3; size: NA; V: TRBV5-8; DNA: TGTGCCAGCAGCTTGCGGGATACGCAGTATTTT; CDR3: CASSLRDTQYF
D: NA; J: TRBJ2-7; size: NA; V: TRBV7-8; DNA: TGTGCCAGCAGCTTAGCCGGGGGTCGCAGTGACGAGCAGTACTTC; CDR3: CASSLAGGRSDEQYF
D: TRBD2; J: TRBJ2-3; size: NA; V: TRBV5-1; DNA: TGCGCCAGCAGCTTGGCCCCCGCGGGAGGGGGGGTGGTCGGTACGCAGTATTTT; CDR3: CASSLAPAGGGVVGTQYF
D: NA; J: TRBJ2-7; size: NA; V: TRBV2; DNA: TGTGCCAGCAGTGAACAGGGCGGCGAGCAGTACTTC; CDR3: CASSEQGGEQYF
D: TRBD1; J: TRBJ1-6; size: NA; V: TRBV19; DNA: TGTGCCAGTAGTACGGGACAGGCTTCACCCCTCCACTTT; CDR3: CASSTGQASPLHF
D: TRBD2; J: TRBJ2-2; size: NA; V: TRBV7-9; DNA: TGTGCCAGCAGCAGCCGGACTAGCGGGAGGGCCGGGGAGCTGTTTTTT; CDR3: CASSSRTSGRAGELFF
D: NA; J: TRBJ2-1; size: NA; V: TRBV5-1; DNA: TGCGCCAGCAGGCCCGGGACTGGATTCAATGAGCAGTTCTTC; CDR3: CASRPGTGFNEQFF
D: TRBD1; J: TRBJ1-5; size: NA; V: TRBV12-3/TRBV12-4; DNA: TGTGCCAGCCCCAGCGGATCGGGACAGGCCCAGCATTTT; CDR3: CASPSGSGQAQHF
D: TRBD2; J: TRBJ2-7; size: NA; V: TRBV6-6; DNA: TGTGCCAGCAGCTCTACGGGGGAGGGAGGATCCTACGAGCAGTACTTC; CDR3: CASSSTGEGGSYEQYF
D: NA; J: TRBJ2-5; size: NA; V: TRBV12-3/TRBV12-4; DNA: TGTGCCAGCAGTTTAAGTACAGAGACCCAGTACTTC; CDR3: CASSLSTETQYF
D: NA; J: TRBJ1-5; size: NA; V: TRBV10-3; DNA: TGTGCCATCAGGGAGGTCCTCAATCAGCCCCAGCATTTT; CDR3: CAIREVLNQPQHF
D: NA; J: TRBJ2-7; size: NA; V: TRBV4-2; DNA: TGTGCCAGCAGCTCGGACAGCTCCTACGAGCAGTACTTC; CDR3: CASSSDSSYEQYF
D: TRBD1; J: TRBJ2-1; size: NA; V: TRBV6-5; DNA: TGTGCCAGCAGCACCGACAGGGACACCTACAATGAGCAGTTCTTC; CDR3: CASSTDRDTYNEQFF
D: NA; J: TRBJ1-4; size: NA; V: TRBV3-1/TRBV3-2; DNA: TGTGCCAGCAGTCCCAATCAGGAAGGTGAAAAACTGTTTTTT; CDR3: CASSPNQEGEKLFF
D: NA; J: TRBJ1-4; size: NA; V: TRBV4-3; DNA: TGCGCCAGCAGCCAACACAATGAAAAACTGTTTTTT; CDR3: CASSQHNEKLFF
D: TRBD2; J: TRBJ2-3; size: NA; V: TRBV5-1; DNA: TGCGCCAGCAGCTTGGAGGCTAGCGGGAGAGGTACCGGCACAGATACGCAGTATTTT; CDR3: CASSLEASGRGTGTDTQYF
D: NA; J: TRBJ2-5; size: NA; V: TRBV29-1; DNA: TGCAGCGTTGCAGCCAGCTACCAAGAGACCCAGTACTTC; CDR3: CSVAASYQETQYF
D: NA; J: TRBJ1-2; size: NA; V: TRBV6-2/TRBV6-3; DNA: TGTGCCAGCAGTTACCTTATCGTACTCGAAGAGGGGGTTGGCTATGGCTACACCTTC; CDR3: CASSYLIVLEEGVGYGYTF
D: NA; J: TRBJ1-2; size: NA; V: TRBV4-3; DNA: TGCGCCAGCAGCCAAGATAGGGGGGAGGCCTATGGCTACACCTTC; CDR3: CASSQDRGEAYGYTF
D: NA; J: TRBJ2-3; size: NA; V: TRBV19; DNA: TGTGCCAACCCCCTCGTCCGGAAAATGAGGGATACGCAGTATTTT; CDR3: CANPLVRKMRDTQYF
D: TRBD1; J: TRBJ2-7; size: NA; V: TRBV15; DNA: TGTGCCACCAGCATACGTTTGGTCGGGACAGGCTCCTACGAGCAGTACTTC; CDR3: CATSIRLVGTGSYEQYF
D: TRBD1; J: TRBJ1-4; size: few; V: TRBV19; DNA: TGTGCCAGTTCTGGACAGGGAACCACTAATGAAAAACTGTTTTTT; CDR3: CASSGQGTTNEKLFF
D: NA; J: TRBJ2-6; size: NA; V: TRBV5-4; DNA: TGTGCCAGCAGCTTCTACAGGGTGACTGGGGCCAACGTCCTGACTTTC; CDR3: CASSFYRVTGANVLTF
D: NA; J: TRBJ2-3; size: NA; V: TRBV4-3; DNA: TGCGCCAGCAGCCAGGGGGAGCAGGGCGCAGATACGCAGTATTTT; CDR3: CASSQGEQGADTQYF
D: TRBD1; J: TRBJ2-7; size: NA; V: TRBV28; DNA: TGTGCCAGCAGTCTCTGGACAGGGGGCGGGTACGAGCAGTACTTC; CDR3: CASSLWTGGGYEQYF
D: TRBD1; J: TRBJ1-6; size: NA; V: TRBV6-5; DNA: TGTGCCAGCGGGACAGGGAATAATTCACCCCTCCACTTT; CDR3: CASGTGNNSPLHF
D: NA; J: TRBJ2-7; size: NA; V: TRBV6-6; DNA: TGTGCCAGCAGTCAACGGCGGGGGACAGGAGACTTCTACGAGCAGTACTTC; CDR3: CASSQRRGTGDFYEQYF
D: NA; J: TRBJ2-1; size: few; V: TRBV5-8; DNA: TGTGCCAGCTTCCTGACAGGCTCCTACAATGAGCAGTTCTTC; CDR3: CASFLTGSYNEQFF
D: TRBD1; J: TRBJ1-1; size: NA; V: TRBV11-2; DNA: TGTGCCAGCAGCTTGATAACGTTACAGGGGTTGAACACTGAAGCTTTCTTT; CDR3: CASSLITLQGLNTEAFF